This is a list of T cell receptor beta chains from one sample in a study of tumor-infiltrating lymphocytes in primary liver carcinoma. One entry per CDR3 protein, called by TCRdb with MiXCR from the multiplex PCR reads. The data contain 75,000 or so distinct CDR3 sequences, over 60% of them singletons. The sequenced sample was liver tumor tissue from sampling region 4. Source of these receptors: a man aged 35-49 years with primary liver carcinoma and hepatitis B virus infection. CDR3s leave out the opening cysteine and the closing phenylalanine or tryptophan. The order of the fields is CDR3 protein, CDR3 length, V gene, clone size. Only some rows state a clone size, as once, few, many or a class for expanded clones.

cdr3_aa: ASSFAGQRAF; cdr3_length: 10; v_call: TRBV7-9; clone_size: many
cdr3_aa: ASNKSGTGSERY; cdr3_length: 12; v_call: TRBV7-9; clone_size: .
cdr3_aa: SGGDRGLTDTQY; cdr3_length: 12; v_call: TRBV29-1; clone_size: medium-sized
cdr3_aa: ASGLIGGLAGAGERY; cdr3_length: 15; v_call: TRBV11-2; clone_size: .
cdr3_aa: SVTGTGGLRDTRY; cdr3_length: 13; v_call: TRBV29-1; clone_size: .
cdr3_aa: TSREYRNSHNEQF; cdr3_length: 13; v_call: TRBV6-5; clone_size: .
cdr3_aa: ASSYDPPWAAYQPQH; cdr3_length: 15; v_call: TRBV6-5; clone_size: .
cdr3_aa: ASSLRSGSLNTGGLF; cdr3_length: 15; v_call: TRBV11-3; clone_size: .
cdr3_aa: ASSRDPARYTGELS; cdr3_length: 14; v_call: TRBV7-8; clone_size: .
cdr3_aa: AITGLTDSTDTQY; cdr3_length: 13; v_call: TRBV10-3; clone_size: .
cdr3_aa: AISHEDRAGNTIY; cdr3_length: 13; v_call: TRBV4-2; clone_size: .
cdr3_aa: ASGQGAGYT; cdr3_length: 9; v_call: TRBV28; clone_size: many
cdr3_aa: ASSPPGLAGEVDNEQF; cdr3_length: 16; v_call: TRBV14; clone_size: .
cdr3_aa: AISLSAGGGINEQF; cdr3_length: 14; v_call: TRBV11-2; clone_size: .
cdr3_aa: ASRNIYTDTQY; cdr3_length: 11; v_call: TRBV10-2; clone_size: many
cdr3_aa: ASSLLPVFQGTQY; cdr3_length: 13; v_call: TRBV7-9; clone_size: .
cdr3_aa: ASSSSKLTSQY; cdr3_length: 11; v_call: TRBV11-2; clone_size: once
cdr3_aa: ASSPGPGEAQY; cdr3_length: 11; v_call: TRBV28; clone_size: .
cdr3_aa: VSSQGILYNEQF; cdr3_length: 12; v_call: TRBV14; clone_size: once
cdr3_aa: ASSHTVGPYEQY; cdr3_length: 12; v_call: TRBV5-5; clone_size: .
cdr3_aa: ASTGVGDTQY; cdr3_length: 10; v_call: TRBV2; clone_size: many
cdr3_aa: ASNLVGGATDTQY; cdr3_length: 13; v_call: TRBV11-1; clone_size: few
cdr3_aa: ACSVNEGGSTTF; cdr3_length: 12; v_call: TRBV6-4; clone_size: .
cdr3_aa: SVVYDFSSQPQH; cdr3_length: 12; v_call: TRBV29-1; clone_size: .
cdr3_aa: ASSGELWGVSTDTQY; cdr3_length: 15; v_call: TRBV4-2; clone_size: many
cdr3_aa: AISVDSYQSQQ; cdr3_length: 11; v_call: TRBV10-3; clone_size: once
cdr3_aa: ASSLEVVYNSYDEQF; cdr3_length: 15; v_call: TRBV12-3/TRBV12-4; clone_size: .
cdr3_aa: ASRWVEDTDTQY; cdr3_length: 12; v_call: TRBV6-1; clone_size: many
cdr3_aa: ASSVGGDGIQY; cdr3_length: 11; v_call: TRBV2; clone_size: many
cdr3_aa: SVVSSTANYGYI; cdr3_length: 12; v_call: TRBV29-1; clone_size: once
cdr3_aa: ASSQTRQGGTEAF; cdr3_length: 13; v_call: TRBV4-1; clone_size: .
cdr3_aa: ASSHQTGNYKQY; cdr3_length: 12; v_call: TRBV4-1; clone_size: once
cdr3_aa: SVEEAAGAPGELF; cdr3_length: 13; v_call: TRBV29-1; clone_size: .
cdr3_aa: ASSSTGTTKTQY; cdr3_length: 12; v_call: TRBV9; clone_size: few
cdr3_aa: ASTRGQNTGELF; cdr3_length: 12; v_call: TRBV28; clone_size: many
cdr3_aa: AWSPEAGNTIY; cdr3_length: 11; v_call: TRBV30; clone_size: many
cdr3_aa: ASSPEGPCNKQF; cdr3_length: 12; v_call: TRBV11-2; clone_size: .
cdr3_aa: ASSEPAVEGYEQY; cdr3_length: 13; v_call: TRBV6-1; clone_size: .
cdr3_aa: ASRLVGEQY; cdr3_length: 9; v_call: TRBV11-2; clone_size: medium-sized